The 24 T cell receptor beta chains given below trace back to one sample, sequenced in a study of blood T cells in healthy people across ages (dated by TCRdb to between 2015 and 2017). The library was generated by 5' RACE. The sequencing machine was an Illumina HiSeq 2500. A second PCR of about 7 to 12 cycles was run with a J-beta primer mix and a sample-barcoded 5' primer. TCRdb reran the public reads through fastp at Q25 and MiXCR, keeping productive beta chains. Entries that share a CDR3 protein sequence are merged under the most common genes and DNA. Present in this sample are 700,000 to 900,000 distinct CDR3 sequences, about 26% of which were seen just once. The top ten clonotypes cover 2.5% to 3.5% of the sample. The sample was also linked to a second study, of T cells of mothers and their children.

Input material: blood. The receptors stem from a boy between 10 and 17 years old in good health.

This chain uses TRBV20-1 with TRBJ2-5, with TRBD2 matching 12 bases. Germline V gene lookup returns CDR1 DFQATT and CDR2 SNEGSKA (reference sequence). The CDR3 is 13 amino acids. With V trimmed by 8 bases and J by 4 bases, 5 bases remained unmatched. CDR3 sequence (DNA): TGCAGTCAACTAGCGGGGGGTAGAGAGACCCAGTACTTC. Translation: CSQLAGGRETQYF.

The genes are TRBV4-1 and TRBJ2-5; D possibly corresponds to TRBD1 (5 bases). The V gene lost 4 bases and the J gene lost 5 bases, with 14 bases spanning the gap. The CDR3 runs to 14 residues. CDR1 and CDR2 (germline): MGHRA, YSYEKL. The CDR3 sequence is CASSLQGRSETQYF. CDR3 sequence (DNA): TGCGCCAGCAGCCTGCAGGGCCGGTCGGAGACCCAGTACTTC.

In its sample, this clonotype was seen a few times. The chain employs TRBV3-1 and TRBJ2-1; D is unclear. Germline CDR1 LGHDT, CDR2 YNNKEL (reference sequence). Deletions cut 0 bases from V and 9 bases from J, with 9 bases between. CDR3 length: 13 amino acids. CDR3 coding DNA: TGTGCCAGCAGCCAAGATATAGTTTCTGAGCAGTTCTTC. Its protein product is CASSQDIVSEQFF.

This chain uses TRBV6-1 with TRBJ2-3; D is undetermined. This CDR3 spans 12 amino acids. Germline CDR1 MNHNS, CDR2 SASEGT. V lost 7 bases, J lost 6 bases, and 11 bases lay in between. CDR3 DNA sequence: TGTGCCAGCATGGTCTTTCTGGATACGCAGTATTTT. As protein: CASMVFLDTQYF.

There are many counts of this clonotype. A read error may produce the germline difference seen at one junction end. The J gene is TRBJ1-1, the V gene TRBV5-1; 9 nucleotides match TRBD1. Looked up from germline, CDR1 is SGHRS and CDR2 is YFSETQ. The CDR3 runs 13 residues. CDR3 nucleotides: TGTGCCAGCAGGGGACAGGGGAACACTGAAGCTTTCTTT. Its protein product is CASRGQGNTEAFF.

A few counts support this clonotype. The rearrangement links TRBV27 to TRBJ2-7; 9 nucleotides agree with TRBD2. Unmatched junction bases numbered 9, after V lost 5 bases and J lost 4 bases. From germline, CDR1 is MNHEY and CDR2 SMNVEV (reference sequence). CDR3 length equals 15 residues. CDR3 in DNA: TGTGCCAGCAGTCCCCTGGCGGGGGGGCCTTACGAGCAGTACTTC. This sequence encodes CASSPLAGGPYEQYF.

This CDR3 is CASSPTREDGTQYF. In DNA form, the CDR3 reads TGTGCCAGCAGCCCCACCAGGGAAGACGGTACGCAGTATTTT. The chain joins TRBV11-2 to TRBJ2-3, with D possibly matching TRBD1 (5 bases). The CDR3 runs to 14 residues. Germline V gives CDR1 SGHAT, CDR2 FQNNGV. Trimming took off 5 bases at V and 8 bases at J, with 17 bases between the two ends.

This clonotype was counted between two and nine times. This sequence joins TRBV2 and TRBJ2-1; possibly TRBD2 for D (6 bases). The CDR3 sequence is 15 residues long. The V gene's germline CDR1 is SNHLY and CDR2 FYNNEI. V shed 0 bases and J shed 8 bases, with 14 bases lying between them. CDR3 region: CASSEALGGVDEQFF. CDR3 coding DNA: TGTGCCAGCAGTGAAGCGCTGGGCGGGGTGGATGAGCAGTTCTTC.

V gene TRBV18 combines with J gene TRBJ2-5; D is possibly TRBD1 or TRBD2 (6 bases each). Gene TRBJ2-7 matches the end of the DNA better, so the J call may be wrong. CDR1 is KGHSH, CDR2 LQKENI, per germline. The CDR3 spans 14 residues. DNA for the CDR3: TGTGCCAGCTCACCCTTGGGGGGCCACAACGAGCAGTACTTC. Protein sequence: CASSPLGGHNEQYF.

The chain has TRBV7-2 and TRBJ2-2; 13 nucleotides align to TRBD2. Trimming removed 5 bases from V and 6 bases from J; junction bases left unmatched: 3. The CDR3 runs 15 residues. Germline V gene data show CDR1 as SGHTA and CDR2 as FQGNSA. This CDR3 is CASSRTSGSSGELFF. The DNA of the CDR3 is TGTGCCAGCAGCCGGACTAGCGGGAGCTCCGGGGAGCTGTTTTTT.

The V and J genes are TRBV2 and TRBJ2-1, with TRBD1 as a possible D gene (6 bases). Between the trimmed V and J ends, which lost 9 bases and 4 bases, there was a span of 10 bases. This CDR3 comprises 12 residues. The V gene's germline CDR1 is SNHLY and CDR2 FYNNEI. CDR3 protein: CARGAIYNEQFF. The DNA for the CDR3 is TGTGCCAGGGGGGCTATTTACAATGAGCAGTTCTTC.

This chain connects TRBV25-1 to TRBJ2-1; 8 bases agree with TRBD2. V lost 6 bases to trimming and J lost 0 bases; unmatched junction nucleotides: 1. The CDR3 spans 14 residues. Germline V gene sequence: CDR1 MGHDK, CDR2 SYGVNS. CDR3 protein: CASRLAGSYNEQFF. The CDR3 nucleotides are TGTGCCAGCAGGCTAGCGGGCTCCTACAATGAGCAGTTCTTC.

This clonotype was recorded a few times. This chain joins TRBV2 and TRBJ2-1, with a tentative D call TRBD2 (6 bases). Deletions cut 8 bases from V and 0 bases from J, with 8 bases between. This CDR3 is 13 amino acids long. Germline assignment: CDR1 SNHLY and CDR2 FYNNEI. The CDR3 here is CASGGFSYNEQFF. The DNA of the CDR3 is TGTGCCAGCGGGGGGTTCTCCTACAATGAGCAGTTCTTC.

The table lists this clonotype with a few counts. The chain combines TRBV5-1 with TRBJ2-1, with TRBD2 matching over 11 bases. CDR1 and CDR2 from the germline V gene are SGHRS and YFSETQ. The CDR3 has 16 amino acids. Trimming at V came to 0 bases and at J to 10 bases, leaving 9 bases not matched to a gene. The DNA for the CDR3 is TGCGCCAGCAGCTTGGTCGCGACTAGCGGGGACCTGGAGCAGTTCTTC. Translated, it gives CASSLVATSGDLEQFF.

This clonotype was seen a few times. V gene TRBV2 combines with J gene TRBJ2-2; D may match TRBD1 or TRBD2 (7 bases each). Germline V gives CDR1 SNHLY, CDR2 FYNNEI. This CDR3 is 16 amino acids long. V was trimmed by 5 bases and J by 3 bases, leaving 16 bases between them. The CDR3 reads CASSRQGGRDTGELFF. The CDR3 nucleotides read TGTGCCAGCAGTAGACAGGGTGGGAGGGACACCGGGGAGCTGTTTTTT.

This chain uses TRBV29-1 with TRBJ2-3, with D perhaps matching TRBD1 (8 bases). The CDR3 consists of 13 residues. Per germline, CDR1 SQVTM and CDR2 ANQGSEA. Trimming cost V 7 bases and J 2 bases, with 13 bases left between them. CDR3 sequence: CSATGGVTDTQYF. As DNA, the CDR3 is TGCAGCGCAACAGGGGGGGTCACAGATACGCAGTATTTT.

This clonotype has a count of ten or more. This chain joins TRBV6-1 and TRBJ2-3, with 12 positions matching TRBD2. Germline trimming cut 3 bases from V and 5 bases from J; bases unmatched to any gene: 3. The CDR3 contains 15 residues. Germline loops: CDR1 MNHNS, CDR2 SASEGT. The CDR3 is CASSEQTSGGDTQYF. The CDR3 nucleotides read TGTGCCAGCAGTGAGCAGACTAGCGGGGGAGATACGCAGTATTTT.

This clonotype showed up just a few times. The CDR3 reads CSASGGVAYEQYF. DNA of the CDR3: TGCAGTGCTAGCGGGGGGGTGGCCTACGAGCAGTACTTC. The rearrangement uses TRBV20-1 and TRBJ2-7; TRBD2 agrees at 8 bases. CDR1 is DFQATT and CDR2 is SNEGSKA in the germline V gene (reference sequence). CDR3 length equals 13 residues. Unmatched junction bases numbered 3, after V lost 3 bases and J lost 2 bases.

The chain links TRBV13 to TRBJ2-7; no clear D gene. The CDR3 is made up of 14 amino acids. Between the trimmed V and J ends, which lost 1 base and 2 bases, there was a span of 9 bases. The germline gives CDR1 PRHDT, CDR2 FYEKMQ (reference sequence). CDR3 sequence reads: CASSLVAAPYEQYF. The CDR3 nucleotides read TGTGCCAGCAGCTTAGTAGCAGCCCCCTACGAGCAGTACTTC.

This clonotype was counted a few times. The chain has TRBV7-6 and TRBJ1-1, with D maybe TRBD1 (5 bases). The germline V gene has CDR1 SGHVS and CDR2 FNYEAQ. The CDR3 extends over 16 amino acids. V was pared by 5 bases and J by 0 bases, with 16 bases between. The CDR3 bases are TGTGCCAGCAGCCCCCTCGGGGCAGGGATGAACACTGAAGCTTTCTTT. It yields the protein CASSPLGAGMNTEAFF.

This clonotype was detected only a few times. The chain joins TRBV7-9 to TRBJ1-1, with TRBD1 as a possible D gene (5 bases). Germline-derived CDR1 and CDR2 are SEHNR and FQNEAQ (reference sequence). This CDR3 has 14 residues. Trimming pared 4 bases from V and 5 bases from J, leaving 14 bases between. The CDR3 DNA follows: TGTGCCAGCAGCTCGGTAGCCAGGGATACTGAAGCTTTCTTT. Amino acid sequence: CASSSVARDTEAFF.

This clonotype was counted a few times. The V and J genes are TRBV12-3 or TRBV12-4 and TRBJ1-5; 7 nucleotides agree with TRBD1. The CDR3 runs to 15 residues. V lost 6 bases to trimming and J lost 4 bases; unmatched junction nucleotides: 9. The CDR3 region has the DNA TGTGCCAGCAGCCAGACAGGGCGTGGTAATCAGCCCCAGCATTTT. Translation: CASSQTGRGNQPQHF.

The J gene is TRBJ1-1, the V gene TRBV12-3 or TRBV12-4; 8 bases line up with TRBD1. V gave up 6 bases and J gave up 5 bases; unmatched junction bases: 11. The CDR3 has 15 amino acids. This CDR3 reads CASSGQGQGATEAFF. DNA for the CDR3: TGTGCCAGCAGCGGACAAGGGCAGGGGGCTACTGAAGCTTTCTTT.

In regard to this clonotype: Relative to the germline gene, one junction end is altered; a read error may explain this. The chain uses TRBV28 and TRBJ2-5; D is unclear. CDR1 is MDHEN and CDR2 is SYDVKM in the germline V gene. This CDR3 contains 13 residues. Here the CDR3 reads CASSFRNGETQYF. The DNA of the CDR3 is TGCGCCAGCAGTTTTCGCAACGGAGAGACCCAGTACTTC.